This T cell receptor beta chain was documented in a study of cytomegalovirus exposure and HLA in healthy donors (dated by TCRdb to 2015 to 2018). Regarding the complete study: In an earlier analysis of several hundred of the donors, roughly 300 Gb of sequence data and 117 million unique TCR beta sequences from some 170 million T cells were reported. An early release that covered fewer than 800 HLA-typed donors contained approximately 300 gigabases of sequencing data and 70 million to 100 million unique TCR sequences. Of the roughly 410 genotyped donors, 70% to 90% were placed in the genetic ancestry cluster associated with self-reported Caucasian donors. The aim of the study was to test whether cataloging public T cell receptors could identify signatures of past pathogen exposure. The study used immunosequencing to profile the T cell repertoires of under 700 subjects and linked those repertoires to cytomegalovirus serostatus. Along with the roughly 670-subject first cohort, a separate validation cohort of approximately 110 different subjects was used. To predict cytomegalovirus infection status, the study brought together high-throughput TCR immunosequencing, statistical association of individual TCRs with disease status, and machine learning. A later analysis re-examined previously published TCR beta repertoires from more than 550 donors and added high-resolution HLA genotyping to investigate patterns of TCR occurrence. Rather than drawing on any new phenotypic data, the later analysis identified candidate immune exposures from TCR beta sequences and the way those sequences occurred across donors. An earlier analysis of 587 of the donors applied high-throughput TCR beta sequencing to assess whether each TCR beta V gene segment acted as functional or pseudogenic. Donor age, sex, ethnicity and CMV serostatus were compiled alongside the repertoire data. A later genetic analysis took genome-wide SNP genotypes for about 55% of the 666 donors and used that subset as a discovery cohort. All discovery cohort repertoires had been generated using a single sequencing platform. HLA typing included class I and class II loci at four-digit resolution. The number of donors typed differed by locus, with 629-630 for A, B, C, DRB1 and DQB1, 522 for DQA1, 600 to 610 for DPA1, and roughly 450 for DPB1. Because of strong linkage in the cohort, 4 to 6 DR-DQ haplotypes were treated as single units for association and clustering. Across approximately 420 genotyped donors of the cohort, an average of about 240,000 unique TCR beta nucleotide sequences per donor were sequenced, and approximately 17% of those sequences were non-productive. Broader findings and caveats from the paper: In a later analysis, some 17,000 TCR beta sequences were associated with specific HLA alleles at a false discovery rate of 0.05. Presence/absence analyses assumed roughly uniform sequencing depth across donors, an assumption that may not hold. While some public TCRs were present in many individuals, most TCR sequences turned up only very rarely across donors. Three of the identified cytomegalovirus-associated TCR beta chains were confirmed in vitro to be specific for cytomegalovirus antigens. In a later analysis, several top co-occurrence clusters were reported to appear linked to parvovirus B19, influenza, CMV and Epstein-Barr virus. In both the original and validation cohorts, the classifier was reported to diagnose cytomegalovirus status with high specificity and sensitivity. In an earlier analysis of approximately 600 of the donors, most TCR beta V segments were observed in productive rearrangements about 90% or about 30% of the time, broadly matching IMGT annotations. A total of fewer than 200 TCR beta chains were listed by the study as associated with cytomegalovirus. Because counts were too low, roughly 18 rarely observed V segments, including chromosome 9 orphons, were left out of the earlier analysis of 587 of the donors. Assigning TCR associations to individual alleles was difficult when HLA alleles, especially DR and DQ, strongly co-occurred. CMV serostatus was the only immune exposure information available for the cohort. Most CMV-associated TCR beta chains appeared to be HLA-restricted in a later analysis, and the HLA associations seemed to be driven largely by CMV exposure. A later analysis found that HLA-associated TCR beta chains were more clonally expanded and had lower generation probabilities than equally common non-associated chains. Because HLA typing was missing for some donors at each locus, association tests included only the typed subset. V-gene and J-gene trimming of TCR beta chains was associated with a missense DCLRE1C variant in a later genetic analysis, and the association was replicated in an independent cohort. A later genetic analysis reported fewer N-insertions in productive TCRs among donors in an Asian-associated ancestry cluster than the roughly 620-donor mean. Correlated functional status among segregating V segments might reflect linkage disequilibrium, but an unknown experimental factor could not be ruled out. In a later analysis, TCR association rates were found to vary across HLA loci, with the most associated TCRs seen for DRB1 alleles and the fewest for HLA-C alleles. Some IMGT-functional V segments, including TRBV6-2 and TRBV6-3, could not be told apart with the 87-base-pair reads, so those segments were excluded. It was suggested by the authors that the approach could potentially be generalized to other disease states and immunological phenotypes. A cluster of highly shared sequence variants was judged likely to represent a technical artifact of the sequencing pipeline. A further reported finding was that TCR beta sequences accurately predicted the HLA-A and HLA-B alleles for most subjects in the first cohort. In this cohort, only TCR beta chains were sequenced, and detectable features were limited by the absence of alpha or paired-chain data.

As regards this clone: Its antigen has not been determined. No base quality values were provided; no much bigger clone lies one nucleotide off.

According to the germline V gene, CDR1 reads SGHRS and CDR2 reads YFSETQ. V is reduced by 4 bases and J by 0 bases, leaving a spacing of 12 bases between them. Taken from cysteine to phenylalanine, the CDR3 has 15 residues. The sequence is cut down to CDR3 DNA, 45 bases in frame from base 1. The library came from the immunoSEQ multiplex PCR assay. For the multiplex PCR, a mixture combining 60 forward primers for TCR Vbeta segments and 13 reverse primers for TCR Jbeta segments was used. The CDR3 region of rearranged TCR beta genes was amplified from genomic DNA with a multiplex PCR assay. On the Illumina HiSeq System, the amplified TCR beta libraries were sequenced as 87-base-pair reads. In the source study's methods: In a later analysis, some 80 million unique TCR beta chains were counted across the approximately 640 repertoires, and about 10 million of these chains were shared by at least two donors. A nearest-neighbor algorithm error-corrected the raw reads and collapsed the reads into unique sequences, merging closely related sequences to remove PCR and sequencing errors. CDR3 sequences were aligned to IMGT reference sequences to assign V, D and J gene segments. For a sequence to be retained, a match of at least six nucleotides to both a V gene segment and a J gene segment was required. A rearrangement was called productive if the CDR3 had no stop codons and remained in frame with V and J, and every other rearrangement was called non-productive. CDR3 was defined by IMGT convention, running from the second conserved V-encoded cysteine to the conserved J-encoded phenylalanine. In an earlier analysis of around 600 of the donors, sequences lacking an unambiguous match to a single V gene segment were excluded. In an earlier analysis of around 600 of the donors, V segments were called functional above 56.7% productive rearrangements and were called segregating when the between-donor standard deviation exceeded 5%. A statistical classification framework was built for diagnosing cytomegalovirus status from the catalog of TCR beta chain sequences. In a later analysis, V and J genes were assigned by comparing TCR nucleotide sequences against IMGT/GENE-DB human TR gene sequences. Using the TCRdist pipeline, a later analysis assigned CDR3 sequences along with most-parsimonious VDJ recombination scenarios. In a later analysis, each TCR beta chain was defined by its CDR3 amino acid sequence together with its V-gene family, and reads lacking a unique V-gene family were excluded. In a later analysis, fewer than 600 highly shared, low-generation-probability nucleotide sequences were removed to address suspected cross-contamination and a sequencing artifact. In a later analysis, a clonal expansion index was calculated for each public chain from normalized within-repertoire ranks of inferred template counts. Generation probabilities in a later analysis came from a VDJ recombination model fitted to out-of-frame rearrangements, and those results were checked against IGoR. In a later analysis, hypergeometric tests were used to score TCR-TCR, TCR-HLA and TCR-CMV co-occurrence, with a repertoire-size bias correction applied to TCR pairs. In a later analysis, false discovery rates were estimated by permuting HLA or CMV assignments 20 times. A later analysis grouped co-occurring TCRs with DBSCAN, adding TCRdist sequence similarity when clustering within HLA-allele-positive subsets. Repertoires with fewer than 30,000 or more than 120,000 public chains were left out of co-occurrence clustering, as were about 5 repertoires with anomalous nucleotide sharing. The table comes from immuneACCESS by way of TCRdb, which keeps in-frame sequences with V and J called. Part of the clones is missing from these tables; in studies checked, under half for an unresolved V gene and the rest for unknown reasons. The V and J calls and clone size were taken over from that table, and D and trimming were inferred from the DNA. This sample gives about 170,000 clones in total; roughly 70% of them show up just once. Of the sample, about 2.7% is held by the ten largest clones.

In total, 630 or so healthy bone marrow donors made up the cohort. At the time of sampling, every cohort member was nominally healthy, though immune exposures that went unrecorded were likely present. The donor was CMV seropositive and belonged to the group of a few hundred seropositive cohort members. Every donor gave a peripheral blood sample, and the peripheral blood mononuclear cells from that sample were used for TCR beta sequencing. Genomic DNA was extracted from the blood cell samples with the Qiagen DNeasy Blood Extraction Kit. Sequenced material: PBMCs. This clonotype originated in a woman aged 45-59 years in good health and CMV-seropositive. The rearranged chain carries TRBV5-1 and TRBJ2-3; TRBD1 is a weak D gene call, 6 bases matching. Here the CDR3 is given as CASSNGQHSTDTQYF. The nucleotide sequence reads TGCGCCAGCAGCAACGGACAGCATAGCACAGATACGCAGTATTTT.